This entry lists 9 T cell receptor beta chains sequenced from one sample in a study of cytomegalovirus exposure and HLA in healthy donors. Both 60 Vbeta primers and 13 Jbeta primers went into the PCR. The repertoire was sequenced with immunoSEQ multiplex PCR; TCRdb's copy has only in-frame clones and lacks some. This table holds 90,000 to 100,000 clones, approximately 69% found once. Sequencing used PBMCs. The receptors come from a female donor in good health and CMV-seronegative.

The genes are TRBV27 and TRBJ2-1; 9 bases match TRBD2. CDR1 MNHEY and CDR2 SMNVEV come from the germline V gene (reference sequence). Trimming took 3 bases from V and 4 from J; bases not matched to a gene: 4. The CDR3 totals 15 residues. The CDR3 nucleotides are TGTGCCAGCAGTTTTCTAGCGGGGATATACAATGAGCAGTTCTTC. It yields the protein CASSFLAGIYNEQFF.

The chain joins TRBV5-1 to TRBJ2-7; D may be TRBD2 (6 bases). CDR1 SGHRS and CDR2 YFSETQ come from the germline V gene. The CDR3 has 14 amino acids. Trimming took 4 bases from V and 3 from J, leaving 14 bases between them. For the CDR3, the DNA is TGCGCCAGCAGCCCCTCCGGGAGAGTCTACGAGCAGTACTTC. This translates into CASSPSGRVYEQYF.

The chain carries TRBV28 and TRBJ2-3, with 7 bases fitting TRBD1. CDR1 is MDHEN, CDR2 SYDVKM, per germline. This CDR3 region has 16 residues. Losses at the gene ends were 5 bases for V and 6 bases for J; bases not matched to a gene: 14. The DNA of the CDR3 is TGTGCCAGCAGTATTTCGATCGACAGGGTGTGGGATACGCAGTATTTT. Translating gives CASSISIDRVWDTQYF.

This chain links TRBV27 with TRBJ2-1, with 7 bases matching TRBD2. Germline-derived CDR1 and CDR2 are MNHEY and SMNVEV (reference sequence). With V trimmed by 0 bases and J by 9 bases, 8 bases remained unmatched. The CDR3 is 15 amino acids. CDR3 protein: CASSLSVLPGGEQFF. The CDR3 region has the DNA TGTGCCAGCAGTTTATCGGTCCTCCCGGGGGGTGAGCAGTTCTTC.

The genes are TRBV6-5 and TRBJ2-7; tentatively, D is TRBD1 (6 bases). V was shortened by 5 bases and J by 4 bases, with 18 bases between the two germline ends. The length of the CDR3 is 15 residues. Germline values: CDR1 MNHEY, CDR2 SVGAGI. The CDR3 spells CASSPRGTLIYEQYF. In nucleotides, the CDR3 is TGTGCCAGCAGTCCAAGGGGGACCCTGATTTACGAGCAGTACTTC.

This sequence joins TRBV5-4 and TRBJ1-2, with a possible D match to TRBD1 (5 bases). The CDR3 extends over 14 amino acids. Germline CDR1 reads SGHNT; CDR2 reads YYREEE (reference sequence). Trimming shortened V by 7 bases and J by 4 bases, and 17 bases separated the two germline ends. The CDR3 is CASLPGGTGYGYTF. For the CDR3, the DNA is TGTGCCAGCCTCCCGGGCGGGACGGGCTATGGCTACACCTTC.

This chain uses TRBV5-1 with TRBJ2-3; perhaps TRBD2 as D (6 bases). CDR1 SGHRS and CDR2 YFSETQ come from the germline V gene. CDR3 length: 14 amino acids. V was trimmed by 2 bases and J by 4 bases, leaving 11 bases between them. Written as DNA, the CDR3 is TGCGCCAGCAGCTTTCGGATAGCGGCAGATACGCAGTATTTT. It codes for CASSFRIAADTQYF.

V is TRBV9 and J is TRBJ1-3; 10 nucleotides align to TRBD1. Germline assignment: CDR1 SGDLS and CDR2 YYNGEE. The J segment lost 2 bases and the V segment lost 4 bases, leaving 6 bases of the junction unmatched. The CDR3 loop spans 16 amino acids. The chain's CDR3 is CASSPYGTGAGNTIYF. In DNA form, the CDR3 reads TGTGCCAGCAGCCCCTACGGGACAGGGGCTGGAAACACCATATATTTT. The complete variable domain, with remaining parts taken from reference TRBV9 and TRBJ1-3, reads DSGVTQTPKHLITATGQRVTLRCSPRSGDLSVYWYQQSLDQGLQFLIQYYNGEERAKGNILERFSAQQFPDLHSELNLSSLELGDSALYFCASSPYGTGAGNTIYFGEGSWLTVV.

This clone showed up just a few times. The CDR3 DNA is TGTGCCAGCTCCAGGGCGTCAGAGACCCAGTACTTC. As protein: CASSRASETQYF. This chain uses TRBV18 with TRBJ2-5, with D possibly being TRBD1 (5 bases). Germline V gene sequence: CDR1 KGHSH, CDR2 LQKENI. The CDR3 totals 12 residues. Trimming shortened V by 6 bases and J by 4 bases, and 9 bases separated the two germline ends. Complete variable domain (other parts from reference TRBV18 and TRBJ2-5): NAGVMQNPRHLVRRRGQEARLRCSPMKGHSHVYWYRQLPEEGLKFMVYLQKENIIDESGMPKERFSAEFPKEGPSILRIQQVVRGDSAAYFCASSRASETQYFGPGTRLLVL.